This T cell receptor (beta chain) is from a study of T-cell memory formation after mild COVID-19. As to this clonotype: Antigen unknown.

TCR alpha and TCR beta cDNA libraries with sample barcodes and UMIs came from 5'RACE using constant-segment primers. TCRdb re-derived calls from the 5' RACE reads in MiXCR, one entry per CDR3 protein. The sample yields a few hundred thousand distinct CDR3 sequences, roughly 8% seen once. Germline CDR1 and CDR2: MNHEY and SVGEGT. The ends were cut back, 6 bases at V and 7 bases at J, with 7 bases in the middle. This CDR3 is built from 11 residues. General observations from the study: Contracting clones localized mainly to CM and EM when CD4+ and mainly to EMRA when CD8+. Day 15 to 85 contractors were CD4/CD8 balanced; later expanders leaned CD4+. Second-wave clones peaking on day 37 lacked confirmed SARS-CoV-2 specificity.

The sequenced sample was PBMCs or a T cell subset sorted from them (not recorded which). The receptor's source is a man younger than 35 who had mild COVID-19 (a few samples of this study predate the infection). Cell type and time point are not known. This chain uses TRBV6-2 or TRBV6-3 with TRBJ1-5; no firm D call. The DNA of the CDR3 is TGTGCCAGCAGCTCGACCCAGCCCCAGCATTTT. Protein: CASSSTQPQHF.